These 26 T cell receptor beta chains were sequenced from one sample in a study of blood T cell repertoires in COVID-19. Using immunoSEQ multiplex PCR, the repertoire was profiled, and TCRdb retains in-frame clones only, with some absent. The table lists some 250,000 clones, roughly 87% of them singletons. Sequenced: peripheral blood. These TCRs come from a human donor in a cohort sampled during active COVID-19.

This clone was observed once. The J gene is TRBJ2-7, the V gene TRBV6-2 or TRBV6-3; 7 bases are a match to TRBD2. V lost 0 bases to trimming and J lost 4 bases; unmatched junction nucleotides: 6. The CDR3 runs 15 residues. Per the germline V gene, CDR1 is MNHEY and CDR2 is SVGEGT. CDR3 residues: CASSYSIPSGYEQYF. The DNA of the CDR3 is TGTGCCAGCAGTTACTCGATACCTAGCGGATACGAGCAGTACTTC.

This clone was counted only a few times. This chain uses TRBV5-1 with TRBJ1-2, with 7 bases identical to TRBD1. Trimming cost V 0 bases and J 5 bases; bases outside gene matches: 4. Germline assignment: CDR1 SGHRS and CDR2 YFSETQ. The CDR3 sequence is 14 residues long. CDR3 residues: CASSLGSGGYGYTF. The CDR3 nucleotides read TGCGCCAGCAGCTTGGGATCAGGGGGGTATGGCTACACCTTC.

The chain is built from TRBV4-1 and TRBJ2-4; 7 bases agree with TRBD2. The CDR3 runs to 16 residues. J lost 8 bases, V lost 3 bases, and 13 bases had no gene match. The germline CDR1 and CDR2 sequences are MGHRA and YSYEKL. The CDR3 DNA is TGCGCCAGCAGCCAGACTAGCCCTCCGGCGGGAGACATTCAGTACTTC. Its protein is CASSQTSPPAGDIQYF.

This clone came up once. This chain uses TRBV10-3 with TRBJ1-1; D gene unclear. The ends were cut back, 5 bases at V and 1 base at J, with 11 bases in the middle. Germline CDR1 reads ENHRY; CDR2 reads SYGVKD. This CDR3 spans 14 amino acids. CDR3 residues: CAISPGKKNTEAFF. DNA for the CDR3: TGTGCCATCAGTCCCGGGAAAAAGAACACTGAAGCTTTCTTT.

The V and J genes are TRBV30 and TRBJ2-7; perhaps TRBD1 as D (5 bases). In germline, CDR1 is GTSNPN, CDR2 SVGIG (reference sequence). Trimming took off 4 bases at V and 2 bases at J, with 6 bases between the two ends. The CDR3 has 11 amino acids. CDR3 sequence: CAWKGTYEQYF. CDR3 DNA sequence: TGTGCCTGGAAGGGGACCTACGAGCAGTACTTC.

A single count supports this clone. The CDR3 here is CTSSQGLEGLPLKDTQYF. The CDR3 region has the DNA TGCACCAGCAGCCAAGGTCTCGAAGGACTACCTCTTAAAGATACGCAGTATTTT. This chain connects TRBV1 to TRBJ2-3; TRBD2 is taken as the D call from the table, unchecked against the DNA. TRBV1 is classified as a pseudogene. The CDR3 has 18 residues.

J is TRBJ2-7 and V is TRBV5-1; 11 positions match TRBD1. The J segment lost 5 bases and the V segment lost 4 bases, leaving 8 bases of the junction unmatched. Germline V gene sequence: CDR1 SGHRS, CDR2 YFSETQ. The CDR3 extends over 15 amino acids. The CDR3 sequence is CASSPRTGGWNEQYF. In nucleotides, the CDR3 is TGCGCCAGCAGCCCGAGGACAGGGGGCTGGAACGAGCAGTACTTC.

The chain has TRBV15 and TRBJ1-1; TRBD1 might be the D (5 bases). V lost 0 bases and J 4 bases, leaving 12 bases between the germline ends. Germline V gene lookup returns CDR1 LNHNV and CDR2 YYDKDF (reference sequence). This CDR3 has 15 amino acids. The CDR3 DNA reads TGTGCCACCAGCAGAGACAGGGCACTTGCCACTGAAGCTTTCTTT. Translated, it gives CATSRDRALATEAFF. Full variable domain (remainder filled in from reference TRBV15 and TRBJ1-1): DAMVIQNPRYQVTQFGKPVTLSCSQTLNHNVMYWYQQKSSQAPKLLFHYYDKDFNNEADTPDNFQSRRPNTSFCFLDIRSPGLGDTAMYLCATSRDRALATEAFFGQGTRLTVV.

V and J are TRBV28 and TRBJ1-6; D is ambiguous. V shed 3 bases and J shed 4 bases, with 4 bases lying between them. In germline, CDR1 is MDHEN, CDR2 SYDVKM. There are 13 residues in the CDR3. The CDR3 coding sequence is TGTGCCAGCAGTTTCAATTATAATTCACCCCTCCACTTT. Translating it yields CASSFNYNSPLHF.

This clone was seen only once. CDR3 in DNA: TGTGCCAGCAGCTTAGTGGCGGGGGCCACAGATACGCAGTATTTT. This encodes CASSLVAGATDTQYF. The J gene is TRBJ2-3, the V gene TRBV7-2; the D gene is possibly TRBD2 (7 bases). This CDR3 has 15 amino acids. Per the germline V gene, CDR1 is SGHTA and CDR2 is FQGNSA. V was cut by 1 base and J by 2 bases, with 10 bases left in between.

This chain uses TRBV19 with TRBJ2-4; D may be TRBD2 (6 bases). Trimming took 3 bases from V and 10 from J, leaving 7 bases between them. The CDR3 length is 11 residues. Germline values: CDR1 LNHDA, CDR2 SQIVND (reference sequence). CDR3: CASSISGIQYF. The CDR3 coding sequence is TGTGCCAGTAGTATTAGCGGAATTCAGTACTTC.

CDR3 nucleotide sequence: TGTGCCAGCAGCGCGGACAGGTACCTAGGCGAGCAGTACTTC. This sequence encodes CASSADRYLGEQYF. This rearrangement joins TRBV2 to TRBJ2-7, with 7 bases aligning to TRBD1. V lost 6 bases and J lost 6; bases outside the gene matches: 11. The CDR3 loop spans 14 amino acids. Per germline, CDR1 SNHLY and CDR2 FYNNEI.

The V gene is TRBV9, the J gene TRBJ2-6; D remains ambiguous. The germline V and J ends were trimmed by 0 bases and 0 bases, with 4 bases remaining between them. The CDR3 runs to 15 residues. Looked up from germline, CDR1 is SGDLS and CDR2 is YYNGEE. CDR3 protein: CASSVGLSGANVLTF. CDR3 DNA sequence: TGTGCCAGCAGCGTAGGTCTCTCTGGGGCCAACGTCCTGACTTTC. Looking up the rest from reference TRBV9 and TRBJ2-6 gives the full variable domain: DSGVTQTPKHLITATGQRVTLRCSPRSGDLSVYWYQQSLDQGLQFLIQYYNGEERAKGNILERFSAQQFPDLHSELNLSSLELGDSALYFCASSVGLSGANVLTFGAGSRLTVL.

The chain recombines TRBV7-9 with TRBJ1-1; tentative D call: TRBD1 (6 bases). Germline CDR1 is SEHNR and CDR2 is FQNEAQ (reference sequence). Trimming pared 3 bases from V and 8 bases from J, leaving 13 bases between. The CDR3 runs 13 residues. The CDR3 spells CASSFRQVEEAFF. The CDR3 DNA reads as TGTGCCAGCAGCTTCAGACAGGTGGAAGAAGCTTTCTTT.

The rearrangement uses TRBV5-6 and TRBJ1-6; possibly TRBD1 for D (5 bases). The germline V and J ends were trimmed by 6 bases and 9 bases, with 16 bases remaining between them. This CDR3 comprises 14 residues. Germline CDR1 reads SGHDT; CDR2 reads YYEEEE. CDR3 DNA sequence: TGTGCCAGCAAGCGGGGACCCGGGGGTTCACCCCTCCACTTT. Translation gives CASKRGPGGSPLHF.

The chain links TRBV4-3 to TRBJ2-5; D possibly corresponds to TRBD1 (5 bases). The V end lost 1 base, the J end lost 5 bases, and 14 bases lay between the germline ends. CDR1 is LGHNA and CDR2 is YSLEER in the germline V gene. The CDR3 runs to 15 residues. CDR3 residues: CASSQGRRGFETQYF. Here the CDR3 DNA reads TGCGCCAGCAGCCAAGGGCGTAGGGGTTTCGAGACCCAGTACTTC.

Written as DNA, the CDR3 is TGTGCCAGCAGCTTGGGACTAGCGGGAGGAAACACCGGGGAGCTGTTTTTT. Translated, it gives CASSLGLAGGNTGELFF. The chain uses TRBV7-2 and TRBJ2-2, with 15 bases matching TRBD2. The germline gives CDR1 SGHTA, CDR2 FQGNSA. The CDR3 spans 17 residues. V trimming: 3 bases; J trimming: 2 bases; junction bases outside the gene matches: 1. Supplemented by reference TRBV7-2 and TRBJ2-2, the full variable domain reads GAGVSQSPSNKVTEKGKDVELRCDPISGHTALYWYRQSLGQGLEFLIYFQGNSAPDKSGLPSDRFSAERTGGSVSTLTIQRTQQEDSAVYLCASSLGLAGGNTGELFFGEGSRLTVL.

The chain carries TRBV7-2 and TRBJ2-6; possible D gene TRBD2, 7 bases. CDR1 is SGHTA and CDR2 is FQGNSA in the germline V gene. The V end was cut by 5 bases, the J end by 6 bases, with 17 bases between. The CDR3 has 16 amino acids. DNA of the CDR3: TGTGCCAGCAGCCCCCGAGGGGGGGCTGTGGCCAACGTCCTGACTTTC. This encodes CASSPRGGAVANVLTF.

The V call is TRBV28, the J call TRBJ2-7; 7 positions agree with TRBD2. The CDR3 sequence is 17 residues long. V trimming: 5 bases; J trimming: 0 bases; junction bases outside the gene matches: 13. CDR1 and CDR2 (germline): MDHEN, SYDVKM. The CDR3 nucleotides read TGTGCCAGCAGTCCCCCTCTGTTAGCGGGCCTCTCCTACGAGCAGTACTTC. Translation: CASSPPLLAGLSYEQYF. The full variable domain, rest sourced from reference TRBV28 and TRBJ2-7, is DVKVTQSSRYLVKRTGEKVFLECVQDMDHENMFWYRQDPGLGLRLIYFSYDVKMKEKGDIPEGYSVSREKKERFSLILESASTNQTSMYLCASSPPLLAGLSYEQYFGPGTRLTVT.

V is TRBV30 and J is TRBJ2-7; 9 nucleotides line up with TRBD2. CDR3 length: 14 amino acids. The V gene end was trimmed by 0 bases and the J gene end by 6 bases; junction bases not matched to a gene: 6. The germline V gene encodes CDR1 GTSNPN and CDR2 SVGIG (reference sequence). Here the CDR3 reads CAWSVWRGGSEQYF. The DNA for the CDR3 is TGTGCCTGGAGTGTTTGGCGGGGGGGCAGCGAGCAGTACTTC.

The table lists this clone with a count of one. The rearrangement joins TRBV30 to TRBJ1-1, with 10 bases that match TRBD1. The germline gives CDR1 GTSNPN, CDR2 SVGIG (reference sequence). The V gene end was trimmed by 2 bases and the J gene end by 1 base; junction bases not matched to a gene: 19. This CDR3 has 20 residues. The CDR3: CAWSRSSHRQGAFRNTEAFF. The CDR3 coding sequence is TGTGCCTGGAGTCGATCGAGCCATCGACAGGGGGCTTTTCGGAACACTGAAGCTTTCTTT.

V gene TRBV5-8 combines with J gene TRBJ2-7; D is undetermined. Trimming removed 6 bases from V and 5 bases from J, with 12 bases in between. The CDR3 contains 12 residues. The germline V gene encodes CDR1 SGHTS and CDR2 YDEGEE. The chain's CDR3 is CASTPWAHEQYF. DNA of the CDR3: TGTGCCAGCACCCCTTGGGCCCACGAGCAGTACTTC. The full variable domain, with the rest looked up from reference TRBV5-8 and TRBJ2-7, is EAGVTQSPTHLIKTRGQQATLRCSPISGHTSVYWYQQALGLGLQFLLWYDEGEERNRGNFPPRFSGRQFPNYSSELNVNALELEDSALYLCASTPWAHEQYFGPGTRLTVT.

This clone was counted once. The rearrangement joins TRBV11-1 to TRBJ2-7; 7 nucleotides agree with TRBD2. Germline CDR1 and CDR2: SGHAT and FQDESV (reference sequence). The CDR3 has 14 residues. After removal of 5 bases from V and 2 bases from J, the junction contained 6 bases not matched to a gene. CDR3 bases: TGTGCCAGCAGCCTCGGACTAGTCGCCTACGAGCAGTACTTC. It yields the protein CASSLGLVAYEQYF.

This chain's CDR3 is CASSSRQGVSTEAFF. CDR3 nucleotides: TGTGCCAGCAGCTCGCGACAGGGGGTAAGCACTGAAGCTTTCTTT. The chain is built from TRBV11-2 and TRBJ1-1; 9 positions match TRBD1. From germline, CDR1 is SGHAT and CDR2 FQNNGV. Trimming took 4 bases from V and 4 from J; bases not matched to a gene: 7. The CDR3 is made up of 15 amino acids.

The J gene is TRBJ2-1, the V gene TRBV7-2; 10 nucleotides agree with TRBD2. There are 16 residues in the CDR3. With V trimmed by 3 bases and J by 2 bases, 4 bases remained unmatched. Germline CDR1 and CDR2: SGHTA and FQGNSA. CDR3 loop: CASSLESGGAYNEQFF. CDR3 DNA: TGTGCCAGCAGCTTGGAAAGCGGGGGGGCCTACAATGAGCAGTTCTTC.

This chain links TRBV4-3 with TRBJ2-7; TRBD1 might be the D (6 bases). The V gene lost 1 base and the J gene lost 2 bases, with 18 bases spanning the gap. The CDR3 extends over 17 amino acids. Germline CDR1 is LGHNA and CDR2 is YSLEER. The CDR3 here is CASSQVPQIGQTYEQYF. CDR3 sequence (DNA): TGCGCCAGCAGCCAAGTACCCCAGATCGGACAGACCTACGAGCAGTACTTC.